This TCR beta chain was found in a study of T cell repertoires in cytomegalovirus infection. General observations from the study: Within the response measured ex vivo, HLA-C-restricted CMV-specific TCR beta clonotypes were dominant.

Note on this clonotype: The target antigen is unknown.

TCRdb re-called the reads with MiXCR, one entry per CDR3 protein. The sample consists of 150,000 to 200,000 distinct CDR3 sequences, roughly a fifth of them appearing once. This CDR3 has 14 amino acids. Germline values: CDR1 MDHEN, CDR2 SYDVKM. V was clipped by 3 bases and J by 6 bases, with 12 bases between them. This sequence was found in a human donor in good health (CMV status not recorded). Some clones in this sample may be carry-over from other donors' samples. This chain connects TRBV28 to TRBJ1-3, with unresolved D. Sequencing was performed on PBMCs. In DNA form, the CDR3 reads TGTGCCAGCAGTTTTTTAGGTGTAGAAAACACCATATATTTT. Its translation is CASSFLGVENTIYF.